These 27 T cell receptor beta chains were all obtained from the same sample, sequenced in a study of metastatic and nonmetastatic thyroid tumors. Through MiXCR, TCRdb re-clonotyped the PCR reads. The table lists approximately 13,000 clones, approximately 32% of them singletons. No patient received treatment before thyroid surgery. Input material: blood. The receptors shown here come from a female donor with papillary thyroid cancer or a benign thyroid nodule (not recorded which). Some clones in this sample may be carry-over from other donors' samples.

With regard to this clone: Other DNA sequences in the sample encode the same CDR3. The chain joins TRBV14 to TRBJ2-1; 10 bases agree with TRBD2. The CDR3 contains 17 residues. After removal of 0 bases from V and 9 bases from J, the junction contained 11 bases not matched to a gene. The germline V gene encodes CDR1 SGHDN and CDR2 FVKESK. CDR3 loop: CASSQEGWLAGESEQFF. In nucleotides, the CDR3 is TGTGCCAGCAGCCAAGAGGGATGGCTAGCGGGGGAGAGTGAGCAGTTCTTC. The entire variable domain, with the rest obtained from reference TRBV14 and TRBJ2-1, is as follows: EAGVTQFPSHSVIEKGQTVTLRCDPISGHDNLYWYRRVMGKEIKFLLHFVKESKQDESGMPNNRFLAERTGGTYSTLKVQPAELEDSGVYFCASSQEGWLAGESEQFFGPGTRLTVL.

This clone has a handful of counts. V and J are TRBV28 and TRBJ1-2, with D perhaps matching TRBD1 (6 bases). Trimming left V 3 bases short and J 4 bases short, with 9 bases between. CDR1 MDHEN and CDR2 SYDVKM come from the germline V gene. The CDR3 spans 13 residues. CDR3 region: CASSLARGYGYTF. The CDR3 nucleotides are TGTGCCAGCAGTTTGGCCAGGGGCTATGGCTACACCTTC.

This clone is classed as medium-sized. The CDR3 here is CASSGGFLTEAFF. CDR3 in DNA: TGTGCCAGCAGTGGCGGGTTCCTAACGGAAGCTTTCTTT. J is TRBJ1-1 and V is TRBV6-1; D unclear. Trimming cost V 4 bases and J 8 bases, with 14 bases left between them. Germline V gives CDR1 MNHNS, CDR2 SASEGT. This CDR3 has 13 amino acids.

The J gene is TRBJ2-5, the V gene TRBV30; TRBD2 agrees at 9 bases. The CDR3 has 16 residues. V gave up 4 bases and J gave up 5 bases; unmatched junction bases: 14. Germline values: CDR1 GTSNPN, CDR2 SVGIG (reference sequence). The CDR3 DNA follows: TGTGCCTGGAAGCAAAACGGGCTAGCGGGAAGGGAGACCCAGTACTTC. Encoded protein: CAWKQNGLAGRETQYF. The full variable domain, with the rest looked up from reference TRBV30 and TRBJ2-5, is SQTIHQWPATLVQPVGSPLSLECTVEGTSNPNLYWYRQAAGRGLQLLFYSVGIGQISSEVPQNLSASRPQDRQFILSSKKLLLSDSGFYLCAWKQNGLAGRETQYFGPGTRLLVL.

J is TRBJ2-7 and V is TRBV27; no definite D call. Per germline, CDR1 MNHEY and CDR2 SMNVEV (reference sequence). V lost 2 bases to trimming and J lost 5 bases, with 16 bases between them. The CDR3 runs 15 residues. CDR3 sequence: CASSLQFSGIHEQYF. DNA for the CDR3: TGTGCCAGCAGTTTACAGTTCTCCGGAATCCACGAGCAGTACTTC.

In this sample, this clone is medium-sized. The CDR3 bases are TGTGCCAGCAGTGAACACGGCGTAGGGATCGGTGGCTACACCTTC. This encodes CASSEHGVGIGGYTF. This chain uses TRBV2 with TRBJ1-2; no clear D gene. The CDR3 spans 15 residues. Looked up from germline, CDR1 is SNHLY and CDR2 is FYNNEI. Between the trimmed V and J ends, which lost 2 bases and 7 bases, there was a span of 17 bases.

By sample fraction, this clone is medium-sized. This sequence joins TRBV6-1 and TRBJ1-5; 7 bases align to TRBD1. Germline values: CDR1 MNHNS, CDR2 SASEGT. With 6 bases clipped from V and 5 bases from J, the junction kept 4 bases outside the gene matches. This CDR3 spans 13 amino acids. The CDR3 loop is CASRSTGYQPQHF. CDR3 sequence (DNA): TGTGCCAGCAGGTCGACAGGGTATCAGCCCCAGCATTTT.

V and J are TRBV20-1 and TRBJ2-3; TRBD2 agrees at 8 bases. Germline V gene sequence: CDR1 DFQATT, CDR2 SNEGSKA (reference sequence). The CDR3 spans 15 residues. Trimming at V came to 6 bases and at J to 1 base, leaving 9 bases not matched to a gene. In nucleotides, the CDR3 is TGCAGTGCCCTACCTAGCGGGCATGGCACAGATACGCAGTATTTT. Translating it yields CSALPSGHGTDTQYF.

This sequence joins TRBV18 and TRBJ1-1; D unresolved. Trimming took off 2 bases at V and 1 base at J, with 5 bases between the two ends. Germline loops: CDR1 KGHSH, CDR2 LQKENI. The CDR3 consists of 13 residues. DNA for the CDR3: TGTGCCAGCTCACCAAACGGGAACACTGAAGCTTTCTTT. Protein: CASSPNGNTEAFF.

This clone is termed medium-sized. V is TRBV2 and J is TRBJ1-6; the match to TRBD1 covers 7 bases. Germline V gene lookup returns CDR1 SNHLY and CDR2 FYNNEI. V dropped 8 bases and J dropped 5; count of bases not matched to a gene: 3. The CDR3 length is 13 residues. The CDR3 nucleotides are TGTGCCAGCGGACAGGTCAATAATTCACCCCTCCACTTT. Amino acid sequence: CASGQVNNSPLHF.

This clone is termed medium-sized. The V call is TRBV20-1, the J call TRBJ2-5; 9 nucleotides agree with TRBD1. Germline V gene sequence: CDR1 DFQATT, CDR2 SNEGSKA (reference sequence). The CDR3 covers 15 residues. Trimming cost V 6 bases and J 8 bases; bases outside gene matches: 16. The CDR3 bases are TGCAGTGCAGCCGGGGGCGACAGGGGGATGGGAACCCAGTACTTC. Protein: CSAAGGDRGMGTQYF.

The CDR3 spells CASSPGNTNEKLFF. The DNA for the CDR3 is TGTGCCAGCTCACCAGGAAACACTAATGAAAAACTGTTTTTT. This chain joins TRBV18 and TRBJ1-4; D unclear. Germline loops: CDR1 KGHSH, CDR2 LQKENI. The CDR3 extends over 14 amino acids. Deletions cut 2 bases from V and 2 bases from J, with 6 bases between. The complete variable domain, with remaining parts taken from reference TRBV18 and TRBJ1-4, reads NAGVMQNPRHLVRRRGQEARLRCSPMKGHSHVYWYRQLPEEGLKFMVYLQKENIIDESGMPKERFSAEFPKEGPSILRIQQVVRGDSAAYFCASSPGNTNEKLFFGSGTQLSVL.

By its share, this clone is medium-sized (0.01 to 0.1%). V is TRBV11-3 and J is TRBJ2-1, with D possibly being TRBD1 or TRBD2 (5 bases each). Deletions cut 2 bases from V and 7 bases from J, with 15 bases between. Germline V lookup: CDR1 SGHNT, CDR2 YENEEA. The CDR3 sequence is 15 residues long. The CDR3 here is CASSLKPLAGNEQFF. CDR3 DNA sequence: TGTGCCAGCAGCTTAAAGCCCCTAGCAGGGAATGAGCAGTTCTTC.

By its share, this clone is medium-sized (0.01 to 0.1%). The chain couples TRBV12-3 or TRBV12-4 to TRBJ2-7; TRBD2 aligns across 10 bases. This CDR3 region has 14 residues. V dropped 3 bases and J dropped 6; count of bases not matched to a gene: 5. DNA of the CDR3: TGTGCCAGCAGTTTTACTAGCGGGATAGGCGAGCAGTACTTC. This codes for CASSFTSGIGEQYF.

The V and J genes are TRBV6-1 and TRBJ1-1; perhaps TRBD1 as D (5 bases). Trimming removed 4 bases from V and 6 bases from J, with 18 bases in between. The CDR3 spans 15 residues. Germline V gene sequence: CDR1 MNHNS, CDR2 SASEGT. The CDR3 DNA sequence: TGTGCCAGCAGTGCTACCTGGGGGGGGAGGGCTGAAGCTTTCTTT. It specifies CASSATWGGRAEAFF.

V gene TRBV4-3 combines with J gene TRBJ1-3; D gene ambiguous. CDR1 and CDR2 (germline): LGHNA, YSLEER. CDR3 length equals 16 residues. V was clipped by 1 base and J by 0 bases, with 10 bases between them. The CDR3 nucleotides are TGCGCCAGCAGCCAAGTTCTCTCGAGCTCTGGAAACACCATATATTTT. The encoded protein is CASSQVLSSSGNTIYF.

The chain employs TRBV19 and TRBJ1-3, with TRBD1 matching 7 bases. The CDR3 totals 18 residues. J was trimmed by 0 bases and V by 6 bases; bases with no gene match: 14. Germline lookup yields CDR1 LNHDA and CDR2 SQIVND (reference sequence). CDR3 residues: CASSLLPGQPRSGNTIYF. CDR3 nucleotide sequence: TGTGCCAGTAGCCTACTTCCGGGACAGCCTCGCTCTGGAAACACCATATATTTT.

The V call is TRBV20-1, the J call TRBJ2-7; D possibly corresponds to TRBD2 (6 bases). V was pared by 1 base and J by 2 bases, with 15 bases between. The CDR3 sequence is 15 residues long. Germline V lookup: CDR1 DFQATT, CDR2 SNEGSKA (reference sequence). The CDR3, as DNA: TGCAGTGCTAGAGGCCCGGGGAGGCGGCCCTACGAGCAGTACTTC. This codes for CSARGPGRRPYEQYF.

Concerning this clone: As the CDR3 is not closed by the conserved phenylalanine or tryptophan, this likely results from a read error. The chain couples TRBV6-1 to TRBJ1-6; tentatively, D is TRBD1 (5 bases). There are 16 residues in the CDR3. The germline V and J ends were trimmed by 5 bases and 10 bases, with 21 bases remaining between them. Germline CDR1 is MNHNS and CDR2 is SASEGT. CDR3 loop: CASSSRAVVTGSPLHC. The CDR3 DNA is TGTGCCAGCAGTTCCCGGGCAGTAGTAACAGGATCACCCCTCCACTGT.

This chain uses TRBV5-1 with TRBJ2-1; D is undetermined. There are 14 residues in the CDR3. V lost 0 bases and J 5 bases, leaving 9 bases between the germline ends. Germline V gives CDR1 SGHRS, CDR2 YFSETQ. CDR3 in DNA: TGCGCCAGCAGCTTGGTGGGGATCAACAATGAGCAGTTCTTC. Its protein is CASSLVGINNEQFF.

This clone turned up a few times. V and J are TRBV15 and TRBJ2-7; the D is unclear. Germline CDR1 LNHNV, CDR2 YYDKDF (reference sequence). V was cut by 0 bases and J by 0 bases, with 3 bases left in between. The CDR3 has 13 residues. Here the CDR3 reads CATSRDVSYEQYF. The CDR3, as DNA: TGTGCCACCAGCAGAGACGTCTCCTACGAGCAGTACTTC.

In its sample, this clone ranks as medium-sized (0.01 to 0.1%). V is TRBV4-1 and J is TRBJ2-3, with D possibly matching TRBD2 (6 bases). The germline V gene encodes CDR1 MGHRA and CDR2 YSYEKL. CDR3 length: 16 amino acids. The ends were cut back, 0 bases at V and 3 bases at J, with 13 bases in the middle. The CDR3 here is CASSQELALRTDTQYF. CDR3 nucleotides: TGCGCCAGCAGCCAAGAACTAGCTTTGCGGACAGATACGCAGTATTTT.

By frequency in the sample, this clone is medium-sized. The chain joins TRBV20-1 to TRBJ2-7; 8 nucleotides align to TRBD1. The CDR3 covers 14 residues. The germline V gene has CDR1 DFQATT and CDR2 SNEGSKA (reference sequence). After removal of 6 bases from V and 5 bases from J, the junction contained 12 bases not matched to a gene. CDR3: CSASRQGNSDEQYF. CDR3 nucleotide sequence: TGCAGTGCGAGCCGACAGGGGAATTCGGACGAGCAGTACTTC.

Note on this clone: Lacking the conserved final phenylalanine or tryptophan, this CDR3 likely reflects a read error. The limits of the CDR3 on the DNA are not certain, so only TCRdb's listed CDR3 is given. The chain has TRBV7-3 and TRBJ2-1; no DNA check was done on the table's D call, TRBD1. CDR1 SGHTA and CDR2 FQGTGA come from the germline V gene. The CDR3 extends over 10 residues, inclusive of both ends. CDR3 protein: CGSSLGVLVI.

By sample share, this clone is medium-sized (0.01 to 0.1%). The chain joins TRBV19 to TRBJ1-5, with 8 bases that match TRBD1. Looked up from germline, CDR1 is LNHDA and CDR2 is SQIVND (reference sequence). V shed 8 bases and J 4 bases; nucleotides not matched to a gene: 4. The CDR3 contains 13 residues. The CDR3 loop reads CASRGQGNQPQHF. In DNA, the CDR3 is TGTGCCAGTCGCGGACAGGGAAATCAGCCCCAGCATTTT.

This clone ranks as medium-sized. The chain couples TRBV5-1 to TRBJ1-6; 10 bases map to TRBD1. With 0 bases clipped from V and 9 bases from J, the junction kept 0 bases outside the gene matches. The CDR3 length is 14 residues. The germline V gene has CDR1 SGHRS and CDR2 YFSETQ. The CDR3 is CASSLGQGASPLHF. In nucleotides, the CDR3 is TGCGCCAGCAGCTTGGGACAGGGGGCTTCACCCCTCCACTTT.

The CDR3 region has the DNA TGCAGTGCTAGAGATCTTACTAGCACGTTCTTC. Its protein is CSARDLTSTFF. This rearrangement joins TRBV20-1 to TRBJ2-1; D perhaps matches TRBD2 (6 bases). Looked up from germline, CDR1 is DFQATT and CDR2 is SNEGSKA (reference sequence). The CDR3 runs 11 residues. The germline V and J ends were trimmed by 0 bases and 15 bases, with 12 bases remaining between them.